Shown below are 20 T cell receptor beta chains from a single sample sequenced in a study of T cells after yellow fever vaccination. TCRdb called the 5' RACE reads again in MiXCR, with one record for every CDR3 protein. The data show 250,000 to 350,000 distinct CDR3 sequences, with 6.5% to 8.5% seen just once and over 15% held by the top ten. This material consisted of PBMCs, taken approximately 47 days after the first yellow fever vaccination. The receptors were gathered from a man younger than 35 who received the YFV17D yellow fever vaccine.

There are many counts of this clonotype. The V call is TRBV10-3, the J call TRBJ2-7; TRBD1 might be the D (5 bases). Between the trimmed V and J ends, which lost 1 base and 5 bases, there was a span of 6 bases. This CDR3 region has 12 residues. In germline, CDR1 is ENHRY, CDR2 SYGVKD. The CDR3, as DNA: TGTGCCATCAGTGAGTTAGGGGACGAGCAGTACTTC. This encodes CAISELGDEQYF.

This chain links TRBV4-1 with TRBJ2-2; D not certain. CDR3 length: 16 residues. Germline V gene lookup returns CDR1 MGHRA and CDR2 YSYEKL. Trimming removed 0 bases at V and 4 bases at J, with 12 bases between. The CDR3 DNA follows: TGCGCCAGCAGCCAAGAAGGTTTTACGGGCACCGGGGAGCTGTTTTTT. This gives the protein CASSQEGFTGTGELFF.

The chain has TRBV2 and TRBJ1-1; no clear D. CDR1 SNHLY and CDR2 FYNNEI come from the germline V gene. Between the trimmed V and J ends, which lost 7 bases and 11 bases, there was a span of 14 bases. The CDR3 covers 11 residues. The CDR3 bases are TGTGCCAGCACTCAACAAATTGGGGCTTTCTTT. Translated: CASTQQIGAFF.

The chain combines TRBV29-1 with TRBJ1-2; TRBD1 aligns across 10 bases. The CDR3 is 14 residues long. The V and J ends lost 7 bases and 0 bases, in that order; junction bases with no gene match: 5. Germline CDR1 SQVTM, CDR2 ANQGSEA. This CDR3 is CSGGTGESNYGYTF. In DNA form, the CDR3 reads TGCAGCGGGGGGACAGGGGAGTCTAACTATGGCTACACCTTC.

This chain links TRBV9 with TRBJ2-5; 8 bases fit TRBD2. With V trimmed by 4 bases and J by 1 base, 21 bases remained unmatched. From germline, CDR1 is SGDLS and CDR2 YYNGEE. The CDR3 has 20 residues. CDR3 region: CASSPRPLGRGDRFQETQYF. Here the CDR3 DNA reads TGTGCCAGCAGCCCGAGGCCCTTAGGGCGGGGGGATCGTTTCCAAGAGACCCAGTACTTC.

The rearrangement links TRBV19 to TRBJ2-3, with TRBD2 matching over 7 bases. Germline V lookup: CDR1 LNHDA, CDR2 SQIVND (reference sequence). The trim removed 9 bases at V and 2 bases at J, leaving 8 bases unmatched. The length of the CDR3 is 14 residues. The CDR3 DNA reads as TGTGCCAGCACCAGCGGGGCGGCCACAGATACGCAGTATTTT. Translating gives CASTSGAATDTQYF.

This sequence joins TRBV6-5 and TRBJ2-4; 11 bases agree with TRBD2. The V gene's germline CDR1 is MNHEY and CDR2 SVGAGI. J gave up 6 bases and V 6 bases, and 4 bases lay outside the gene matches. This CDR3 spans 14 amino acids. As DNA, the CDR3 is TGTGCCAGCAGCTACGGGACTAGCGGAAACATTCAGTACTTC. The encoded protein is CASSYGTSGNIQYF.

This chain uses TRBV6-4 with TRBJ1-3; 7 bases fit TRBD1. CDR1 is MRHNA and CDR2 is SNTAGT in the germline V gene. V shed 5 bases, J shed 0 bases, and the junction held 28 bases outside the gene matches. This CDR3 has 23 residues. The CDR3 nucleotides are TGTGCCAGCAGTCCGACATACCCGGAGACAGGGAGCCTGCGCGTTGGCTCTGGAAACACCATATATTTT. Translated: CASSPTYPETGSLRVGSGNTIYF.

This clonotype was found many times. This chain links TRBV19 with TRBJ2-7; TRBD2 matches 9 bases. This CDR3 region has 13 residues. Germline V gene lookup returns CDR1 LNHDA and CDR2 SQIVND (reference sequence). The ends lost 9 bases at V and 5 bases at J; junction bases unmatched: 8. CDR3 sequence: CASRRAGGNEQYF. The CDR3 nucleotides are TGTGCCAGCCGGAGGGCGGGAGGGAACGAGCAGTACTTC.

This clonotype has a handful of counts. CDR3 protein: CASSLVGQAQEQFF. Written as DNA, the CDR3 is TGCGCCAGCAGCTTGGTCGGCCAGGCTCAGGAGCAGTTCTTC. The chain joins TRBV5-1 to TRBJ2-1; D gene unclear. With 0 bases removed from V and 10 bases from J, the gap between germline ends came to 14 bases. The CDR3 is 14 amino acids. Germline-derived CDR1 and CDR2 are SGHRS and YFSETQ.

This clonotype was picked up a small number of times. The V and J genes are TRBV4-3 and TRBJ1-5; no firm D call. V lost 1 base, J lost 7 bases, and 11 bases lay in between. The CDR3 has 14 amino acids. Germline V gene sequence: CDR1 LGHNA, CDR2 YSLEER. CDR3 bases: TGCGCCAGCAGCCAAGTAAATTCTGGGCAGCCCCAGCATTTT. The encoded protein is CASSQVNSGQPQHF.

This chain links TRBV7-2 with TRBJ2-3, with TRBD2 matching over 8 bases. Germline assignment: CDR1 SGHTA and CDR2 FQGNSA. Germline trimming cut 2 bases from V and 1 base from J; bases unmatched to any gene: 5. There are 16 residues in the CDR3. The CDR3, as DNA: TGTGCCAGCAGCTTACGGAGCGGGAGAGGCACAGATACGCAGTATTTT. Its translation is CASSLRSGRGTDTQYF.

This clonotype was recorded a few times. The chain links TRBV9 to TRBJ2-3, with D tentatively TRBD2 (7 bases). The germline V gene encodes CDR1 SGDLS and CDR2 YYNGEE. CDR3 length: 15 amino acids. V was pared by 4 bases and J by 6 bases, with 18 bases between. CDR3 nucleotides: TGTGCCAGCAGCTCCTTGGGGGGGCCGGCGGATACGCAGTATTTT. Amino acids: CASSSLGGPADTQYF.

In this sample, this clonotype turned up many times. The genes are TRBV2 and TRBJ2-2; D tentatively fits TRBD1 or TRBD2 (5 bases each). The germline V gene encodes CDR1 SNHLY and CDR2 FYNNEI. Deletions cut 6 bases from V and 6 bases from J, with 17 bases between. The CDR3 runs 15 residues. CDR3 bases: TGTGCCAGCAGCTTGCTCGGGGCCCTGCCCGGGGAGCTGTTTTTT. Encoded protein: CASSLLGALPGELFF.

This clonotype has only a few counts. This chain uses TRBV7-8 with TRBJ1-6; unclear D gene. The CDR3 has 15 residues. The ends were cut back, 1 base at V and 6 bases at J, with 10 bases in the middle. CDR1 is SGHVS and CDR2 is FQNEAQ in the germline V gene. As DNA, the CDR3 is TGTGCCAGCAGCTTAGTGTGGGAGGGTAATTCACCCCTCCACTTT. It translates to CASSLVWEGNSPLHF.

This clonotype was observed a handful of times. The J gene is TRBJ2-3, the V gene TRBV7-3; TRBD2 aligns across 8 bases. Germline V gene data show CDR1 as SGHTA and CDR2 as FQGTGA. The CDR3 contains 18 residues. The V segment lost 4 bases and the J segment 0 bases; nucleotides outside the gene matches: 12. The CDR3 protein is CASSSLPVRGGSTDTQYF. The DNA of the CDR3 is TGTGCCAGCAGCTCCCTCCCTGTACGGGGGGGGAGCACAGATACGCAGTATTTT.

This clonotype was seen only a few times. V usage is TRBV4-3 and J usage is TRBJ1-5; D is undetermined. The CDR3 runs 15 residues. Germline assignment: CDR1 LGHNA and CDR2 YSLEER. V dropped 5 bases and J dropped 3 bases, with 14 bases sitting between them. CDR3 nucleotide sequence: TGCGCCAGCAGCGTCTCACGGAATGTCAATCAGCCCCAGCATTTT. This gives the protein CASSVSRNVNQPQHF.

A few counts support this clonotype. The chain recombines TRBV7-3 with TRBJ2-5, with D perhaps assigned TRBD1 or TRBD2 (5 bases each). The germline V and J ends were trimmed by 5 bases and 2 bases, with 9 bases remaining between them. Germline loops: CDR1 SGHTA, CDR2 FQGTGA. The CDR3 has 13 amino acids. The DNA of the CDR3 is TGTGCCAGCAGCCAATGGGGGCAAGAGACCCAGTACTTC. Translation gives CASSQWGQETQYF.

The J gene is TRBJ2-7, the V gene TRBV6-2 or TRBV6-3; no clear D gene. Germline CDR1 and CDR2: MNHEY and SVGEGT. The CDR3 is made up of 14 amino acids. Trimming shortened V by 3 bases and J by 6 bases, and 15 bases separated the two germline ends. The chain's CDR3 is CASSYLPRVGEQYF. CDR3 in DNA: TGTGCCAGCAGTTATCTCCCCCGGGTTGGCGAGCAGTACTTC.

This clonotype was detected only a few times. The chain links TRBV6-5 to TRBJ2-2; no firm D call. V gave up 4 bases and J gave up 1 base, with 10 bases separating them. This CDR3 is built from 15 residues. Germline CDR1 is MNHEY and CDR2 is SVGAGI. The CDR3 nucleotides read TGTGCCAGCAGTTTCCCGACCGAGAACACCGGGGAGCTGTTTTTT. Translating it yields CASSFPTENTGELFF.